Below, 14 T cell receptor beta chains from the same sample are listed, as sequenced in a study of CD8+CD57+ T cells in acquired aplastic anemia. The template used for profiling TCR beta VDJ and CDR3 was genomic DNA. TCRdb redid the calling of the reads with MiXCR, one entry per CDR3 protein. The sample records 68,000 or so distinct CDR3 sequences, 45% to 60% being singletons. Sequencing was performed on sorted CD4+, CD8+, or CD8+CD57+ T cells (not recorded which) from PBMCs. Receptor source: a human donor in good health, serving as a control.

By share of the sample, this clonotype is medium-sized. This chain connects TRBV10-3 to TRBJ2-7; maybe TRBD1 (6 bases). In germline, CDR1 is ENHRY, CDR2 SYGVKD. V was trimmed by 2 bases and J by 2 bases, leaving 16 bases between them. The CDR3 is 16 amino acids. The CDR3 nucleotides read TGTGCCATCAGTGAGACTAGACAGGCGGCGCCCTACGAGCAGTACTTC. Residues: CAISETRQAAPYEQYF.

The genes are TRBV29-1 and TRBJ2-1; D is uncertain. Germline V gives CDR1 SQVTM, CDR2 ANQGSEA. The CDR3 totals 11 residues. V gave up 7 bases and J gave up 5 bases, with 9 bases separating them. The CDR3 nucleotides are TGCAGCGGTTCACAGAACAATGAGCAGTTCTTC. Residues: CSGSQNNEQFF.

This chain connects TRBV20-1 to TRBJ2-5; D is ambiguous. CDR1 DFQATT and CDR2 SNEGSKA come from the germline V gene (reference sequence). CDR3 size: 12 residues. Trimming removed 1 base at V and 3 bases at J, with 6 bases between. The CDR3 DNA sequence: TGCAGTGCTAGAGGTGGGGAAGAGACCCAGTACTTC. Amino acid sequence: CSARGGEETQYF.

In its sample, this clonotype is medium-sized. The J gene is TRBJ2-1, the V gene TRBV10-3; D call uncertain. The CDR3 has 18 amino acids. The germline CDR1 and CDR2 sequences are ENHRY and SYGVKD. The V gene lost 3 bases and the J gene lost 4 bases, with 22 bases spanning the gap. CDR3 nucleotides: TGTGCCATCAGTGACAAGAGACGTCAGACATGGTGGTACAATGAGCAGTTCTTC. Protein product: CAISDKRRQTWWYNEQFF.

The chain has TRBV5-6 and TRBJ1-2; D remains ambiguous. Trimming removed 4 bases at V and 6 bases at J, with 13 bases between. CDR3 length equals 13 residues. Germline CDR1 SGHDT, CDR2 YYEEEE. CDR3 coding DNA: TGTGCCAGCAGCCGGATGGGAAGGGATGGCTACACCTTC. It translates to CASSRMGRDGYTF.

This chain connects TRBV10-3 to TRBJ1-1; D is unresolved. The length of the CDR3 is 16 residues. The germline V gene encodes CDR1 ENHRY and CDR2 SYGVKD. V lost 0 bases to trimming and J lost 2 bases, with 13 bases between them. The CDR3 region is CAISESFWATNTEAFF. The CDR3 DNA reads as TGTGCCATCAGTGAGTCGTTCTGGGCTACCAACACTGAAGCTTTCTTT.

This clonotype has just one count. The chain joins TRBV11-1 to TRBJ2-1; 7 bases agree with TRBD1. The CDR3 consists of 15 residues. Germline V gene data show CDR1 as SGHAT and CDR2 as FQDESV (reference sequence). The V segment lost 5 bases and the J segment 0 bases; nucleotides outside the gene matches: 4. The CDR3 coding sequence is TGTGCCAGCAGCGCCCGGGACAGCTCCTACAATGAGCAGTTCTTC. Translated, it gives CASSARDSSYNEQFF.

The chain joins TRBV2 to TRBJ1-1; D may be TRBD1 (5 bases). CDR1 and CDR2 from the germline V gene are SNHLY and FYNNEI. The CDR3 has 15 residues. The V gene lost 1 base and the J gene lost 2 bases, with 11 bases spanning the gap. Written as DNA, the CDR3 is TGTGCCAGCAGTGAAGGACAGAGAATAAACACTGAAGCTTTCTTT. This gives the protein CASSEGQRINTEAFF.

The chain combines TRBV28 with TRBJ2-1; D might be TRBD1 or TRBD2, each matching 5 bases. V was shortened by 4 bases and J by 0 bases, with 10 bases between the two germline ends. The CDR3 contains 15 residues. Germline V CDR1 and CDR2: MDHEN, SYDVKM. CDR3 bases: TGTGCCAGCAGTTACGACAGCGGCTCCTACAATGAGCAGTTCTTC. This sequence encodes CASSYDSGSYNEQFF.

In this sample, this clonotype turned up many times. This chain connects TRBV29-1 to TRBJ2-3; the match to TRBD2 covers 8 bases. The CDR3 is made up of 17 amino acids. Germline CDR1 and CDR2: SQVTM and ANQGSEA. With 0 bases clipped from V and 4 bases from J, the junction kept 12 bases outside the gene matches. The CDR3 DNA is TGCAGCGTTGAAGACCCCCGGGAGGGGGGGCCAGCAGATACGCAGTATTTT. It encodes CSVEDPREGGPADTQYF.

This clonotype was detected ten times or more. The chain has TRBV27 and TRBJ2-7, with D possibly being TRBD1 (6 bases). CDR3 length: 14 amino acids. CDR1 is MNHEY, CDR2 SMNVEV, per germline (reference sequence). The V and J ends lost 6 bases and 0 bases respectively, with 12 bases between them. CDR3: CASRPGHSSYEQYF. The CDR3 DNA is TGTGCCAGCAGACCGGGACACAGCTCCTACGAGCAGTACTTC.

With regard to this clonotype: This is likely a read error, given that the CDR3 carries no conserved phenylalanine or tryptophan at its end. The chain links TRBV2 to TRBJ1-2, with TRBD1 as a possible D gene (5 bases). The V gene's germline CDR1 is SNHLY and CDR2 FYNNEI. The CDR3 extends over 13 amino acids. The V gene lost 5 bases and the J gene lost 5 bases, with 12 bases spanning the gap. The CDR3 loop reads CASSIQGDYGYTS. In DNA, the CDR3 is TGTGCCAGCAGTATCCAGGGTGATTATGGCTACACCTCC.

The sample holds many counts of this clonotype. The CDR3 bases are TGTGCCAGCAGTGAGGGTACAGGGGCAGATACGCAGTATTTT. Translated, it gives CASSEGTGADTQYF. The chain carries TRBV6-4 and TRBJ2-3, with TRBD1 matching over 7 bases. Looked up from germline, CDR1 is MRHNA and CDR2 is SNTAGT. There are 14 residues in the CDR3. The trim removed 3 bases at V and 4 bases at J, leaving 4 bases unmatched.

The chain employs TRBV7-8 and TRBJ2-1, with D unresolved. Trimming took off 5 bases at V and 1 base at J, with 9 bases between the two ends. The CDR3 runs 14 residues. Germline loops: CDR1 SGHVS, CDR2 FQNEAQ. The CDR3 DNA is TGTGCCAGCAGCCTAACTATATCCTACAATGAGCAGTTCTTC. Translating gives CASSLTISYNEQFF.